This T cell receptor (beta chain) was captured in a study of cytomegalovirus exposure and HLA in healthy donors. Study as a whole: The 100 to 150 validation repertoires and the roughly 690 first-cohort repertoires shared a platform, a later analysis reported. Broader study findings: A classifier reportedly called cytomegalovirus status with high sensitivity and specificity. Subsequent analysis of the 100 to 150 validation repertoires found a tendency for first-cohort TCR clusters to co-occur.

As for this clone: What it binds is unknown. The same CDR3 also results from other DNA sequences found in this sample.

TCRdb's copy holds only in-frame clones and misses some; the assay was immunoSEQ multiplex PCR. Here the sample spans under 400,000 clones, roughly 88% being singletons. The specimen was PBMCs. The TCR originated in a woman between 18 and 29 years old in good health and CMV-seronegative.

CDR3 protein: CASSLAPGTSGNNEQFF. CDR3 bases: TGCGCCAGCAGCTTGGCCCCCGGGACTAGCGGGAACAATGAGCAGTTCTTC. J is TRBJ2-1 and V is TRBV5-1; 13 bases align to TRBD2. Germline CDR1 SGHRS, CDR2 YFSETQ. The CDR3 consists of 17 residues. The ends lost 0 bases at V and 5 bases at J; junction bases unmatched: 5.